This TCR beta chain was profiled in a study of blood T cell repertoires in COVID-19. Study as a whole: Samples representing acute and convalescent COVID-19 were sourced from the United States, Italy and Spain. T cells, B-cell-depleted T cells, or PBMCs supplied cDNA or gDNA.

The germline V gene encodes CDR1 WSHSY and CDR2 SAAADI. The CDR3 is 15 residues long. Trimming left V 11 bases short and J 4 bases short, with 22 bases between. Produced via immunoSEQ multiplex PCR; TCRdb's table is partial and in-frame only. The sample holds over 90,000 clones, nearly 90% seen once. The TCR comes from a man between 45 and 60 years old with active COVID-19. The sample comprised peripheral blood. The chain carries TRBV10-2 and TRBJ2-3, with D perhaps matching TRBD1 (6 bases). The CDR3 coding sequence is TGCGCCGTCCGTATTACAGGGCTAGGCGCAGATACGCAGTATTTT. Translation gives CAVRITGLGADTQYF.